The 23 T cell receptor beta chains in this list originate from one sample, sequenced in a study of T-cell memory formation after mild COVID-19. TCRdb used MiXCR to reprocess the 5' RACE reads, holding one entry per CDR3 protein. This table has roughly 340,000 distinct CDR3 sequences, 20% to 25% appearing once. The sample comprised PBMCs or a T cell subset sorted from them (not recorded which). Receptors were obtained from a young man who had mild COVID-19 (a few samples of this study predate the infection). Cell type and time point are not known.

A few counts support this clonotype. This rearrangement joins TRBV20-1 to TRBJ2-7, with TRBD1 identical over 7 bases. V gave up 6 bases and J gave up 1 base; unmatched junction bases: 9. CDR3 length equals 14 residues. Germline V CDR1 and CDR2: DFQATT, SNEGSKA (reference sequence). The CDR3 is CSAQNRDRSYEQYF. CDR3 bases: TGCAGTGCCCAAAACCGGGACAGATCCTACGAGCAGTACTTC.

This chain connects TRBV20-1 to TRBJ2-1; D is unresolved. Germline values: CDR1 DFQATT, CDR2 SNEGSKA (reference sequence). V was trimmed by 2 bases and J by 6 bases, leaving 11 bases between them. This CDR3 spans 13 amino acids. Written as DNA, the CDR3 is TGCAGTGCTAGATCCCCGACTGCCAATGAGCAGTTCTTC. Amino acids: CSARSPTANEQFF.

The chain joins TRBV9 to TRBJ2-1; D might be TRBD2 (6 bases). Germline V lookup: CDR1 SGDLS, CDR2 YYNGEE. V was pared by 2 bases and J by 0 bases, with 12 bases between. The CDR3 is made up of 16 amino acids. DNA for the CDR3: TGTGCCAGCAGCGTCGGGGCGGGGAGCTCCTACAATGAGCAGTTCTTC. This gives the protein CASSVGAGSSYNEQFF.

The chain is built from TRBV20-1 and TRBJ1-5; D is perhaps TRBD1 (5 bases). V lost 3 bases to trimming and J lost 5 bases, with 11 bases between them. CDR3 length equals 13 residues. CDR1 and CDR2 (germline): DFQATT, SNEGSKA (reference sequence). The CDR3: CSASGDRYQPQHF. CDR3 sequence (DNA): TGCAGTGCTAGCGGGGACCGTTATCAGCCCCAGCATTTT.

The chain is built from TRBV20-1 and TRBJ1-2; 10 positions agree with TRBD1. CDR1 DFQATT and CDR2 SNEGSKA come from the germline V gene (reference sequence). This CDR3 contains 14 residues. V trimming: 3 bases; J trimming: 3 bases; junction bases outside the gene matches: 4. CDR3 nucleotides: TGCAGTGCTAGCCGGGACAGGGGCGACTATGGCTACACCTTC. Translation: CSASRDRGDYGYTF.

The genes are TRBV20-1 and TRBJ2-7; D is unresolved. CDR1 and CDR2 (germline): DFQATT, SNEGSKA (reference sequence). There are 11 residues in the CDR3. V shed 6 bases and J shed 4 bases, with 10 bases lying between them. The CDR3 nucleotides are TGCAGTGCGGCAGGATGGTACGAGCAGTACTTC. Its translation is CSAAGWYEQYF.

This clonotype turned up a few times. The chain joins TRBV20-1 to TRBJ2-3, with 7 bases aligning to TRBD2. Germline V lookup: CDR1 DFQATT, CDR2 SNEGSKA (reference sequence). With V trimmed by 3 bases and J by 1 base, 4 bases remained unmatched. The CDR3 spans 14 residues. As DNA, the CDR3 is TGCAGTGCTAGTCCCAGCGGGGGCACAGATACGCAGTATTTT. Its translation: CSASPSGGTDTQYF.

The chain combines TRBV24-1 with TRBJ2-2; weak D call: TRBD2 (5 bases). The ends were cut back, 9 bases at V and 6 bases at J, with 19 bases in the middle. The CDR3 runs to 15 residues. From germline, CDR1 is KGHDR and CDR2 SFDVKD. The CDR3 DNA sequence: TGTGCCACCGGCTCGGCGGCCCTCGGGGCCGGGGAGCTGTTTTTT. Its translation is CATGSAALGAGELFF.

This sequence joins TRBV27 and TRBJ2-3; D is uncertain. Deletions cut 0 bases from V and 4 bases from J, with 2 bases between. Germline V gene lookup returns CDR1 MNHEY and CDR2 SMNVEV (reference sequence). The length of the CDR3 is 12 residues. The chain's CDR3 is CASSLSSDTQYF. In DNA, the CDR3 is TGTGCCAGCAGTTTATCCTCAGATACGCAGTATTTT.

This clonotype was observed a few times. This rearrangement joins TRBV7-2 to TRBJ1-4, with D possibly TRBD1 on 6 matching bases. The V and J ends lost 1 base and 7 bases respectively, with 16 bases between them. Germline V gene sequence: CDR1 SGHTA, CDR2 FQGNSA. This CDR3 has 16 residues. In DNA, the CDR3 is TGTGCCAGCAGCTTAGGGACCGGGACACGGGGTGAAAAACTGTTTTTT. This encodes CASSLGTGTRGEKLFF.

This sequence joins TRBV7-8 and TRBJ1-2, with D unresolved. V was shortened by 5 bases and J by 5 bases, with 24 bases between the two germline ends. The CDR3 is 17 residues long. In germline, CDR1 is SGHVS, CDR2 FQNEAQ. The CDR3 reads CASSRNRAAFPSYGYTF. The CDR3 DNA reads TGTGCCAGCAGCCGGAATCGGGCCGCCTTCCCCTCGTATGGCTACACCTTC.

The V call is TRBV10-3, the J call TRBJ1-5, with no clear D. The ends were cut back, 5 bases at V and 3 bases at J, with 8 bases in the middle. The CDR3 totals 13 residues. CDR1 and CDR2 (germline): ENHRY, SYGVKD. CDR3 sequence reads: CAISNLNNQPQHF. For the CDR3, the DNA is TGTGCCATCAGTAACTTGAACAATCAGCCCCAGCATTTT.

This chain uses TRBV10-3 with TRBJ1-1; D perhaps matches TRBD1 (6 bases). The CDR3 is made up of 14 amino acids. With 8 bases removed from V and 6 bases from J, the gap between germline ends came to 19 bases. Germline V gene lookup returns CDR1 ENHRY and CDR2 SYGVKD. CDR3 amino acids: CAIRTTDRHSEAFF. The CDR3 DNA is TGTGCCATCCGAACGACGGACAGACACTCTGAAGCTTTCTTT.

This chain links TRBV6-5 with TRBJ1-5; the match to TRBD1 covers 12 bases. The CDR3 totals 17 residues. Per the germline V gene, CDR1 is MNHEY and CDR2 is SVGAGI. V lost 5 bases to trimming and J lost 5 bases; unmatched junction nucleotides: 10. The CDR3 nucleotides read TGTGCCAGCAGTGAAACGTCCGGGACAGGGGGCTATCAGCCCCAGCATTTT. Protein: CASSETSGTGGYQPQHF.

The chain couples TRBV2 to TRBJ1-1; a possible D gene is TRBD1 (6 bases). The CDR3 runs 13 residues. CDR1 SNHLY and CDR2 FYNNEI come from the germline V gene. Trimming took off 6 bases at V and 5 bases at J, with 13 bases between the two ends. CDR3 region: CASSLRGPTEAFF. As DNA, the CDR3 is TGTGCCAGCAGCCTCAGGGGACCGACTGAAGCTTTCTTT. The full variable domain, its missing parts supplied by reference TRBV2 and TRBJ1-1, is EPEVTQTPSHQVTQMGQEVILRCVPISNHLYFYWYRQILGQKVEFLVSFYNNEISEKSEIFDDQFSVERPDGSNFTLKIRSTKLEDSAMYFCASSLRGPTEAFFGQGTRLTVV.

This clonotype was counted a few times. The genes are TRBV5-1 and TRBJ2-3; D not resolved. V shed 0 bases and J shed 4 bases, with 9 bases lying between them. CDR1 and CDR2 (germline): SGHRS, YFSETQ. The CDR3 covers 14 residues. CDR3 amino acids: CASSLGRKADTQYF. The DNA of the CDR3 is TGCGCCAGCAGCTTGGGGCGGAAAGCAGATACGCAGTATTTT.

The chain combines TRBV7-2 with TRBJ1-3; D call uncertain. The CDR3 covers 15 residues. The V gene lost 2 bases and the J gene lost 0 bases, with 8 bases spanning the gap. Germline assignment: CDR1 SGHTA and CDR2 FQGNSA. CDR3 region: CASSLSSSSGNTIYF. In nucleotides, the CDR3 is TGTGCCAGCAGCTTAAGCAGCAGCTCTGGAAACACCATATATTTT.

The rearrangement joins TRBV11-2 to TRBJ2-2; D gene unclear. With 1 base removed from V and 2 bases from J, the gap between germline ends came to 11 bases. Germline V gene lookup returns CDR1 SGHAT and CDR2 FQNNGV. This CDR3 region has 16 residues. As DNA, the CDR3 is TGTGCCAGCAGCTTAGTGGGATCCATAAACACCGGGGAGCTGTTTTTT. Its protein product is CASSLVGSINTGELFF.

This rearrangement joins TRBV2 to TRBJ2-1; D remains ambiguous. The CDR3 runs 10 residues. Germline V CDR1 and CDR2: SNHLY, FYNNEI. With 3 bases removed from V and 8 bases from J, the gap between germline ends came to 2 bases. This CDR3 is CASSDDEQFF. CDR3 DNA: TGTGCCAGCAGTGATGATGAGCAGTTCTTC.

The chain joins TRBV7-2 to TRBJ2-1; D gene ambiguous. Trimming shortened V by 0 bases and J by 6 bases, and 9 bases separated the two germline ends. The CDR3 sequence is 14 residues long. Germline V gives CDR1 SGHTA, CDR2 FQGNSA. The CDR3 reads CASSLASTLNEQFF. CDR3 DNA sequence: TGTGCCAGCAGCTTAGCTTCCACCCTCAATGAGCAGTTCTTC.

This clonotype appeared once. The rearrangement links TRBV5-1 to TRBJ2-1; TRBD2 aligns across 9 bases. J was trimmed by 3 bases and V by 1 base; bases with no gene match: 5. CDR3 size: 16 residues. Germline CDR1 is SGHRS and CDR2 is YFSETQ. The CDR3: CASSLRASGVYNEQFF. CDR3 DNA: TGCGCCAGCAGCTTGCGGGCTAGCGGGGTCTACAATGAGCAGTTCTTC. Complete variable domain (other parts from reference TRBV5-1 and TRBJ2-1): KAGVTQTPRYLIKTRGQQVTLSCSPISGHRSVSWYQQTPGQGLQFLFEYFSETQRNKGNFPGRFSGRQFSNSRSEMNVSTLELGDSALYLCASSLRASGVYNEQFFGPGTRLTVL.

V is TRBV5-4 and J is TRBJ2-4, with 8 bases aligning to TRBD1. Trimming at V came to 0 bases and at J to 4 bases, leaving 0 bases not matched to a gene. Germline V gene data show CDR1 as SGHNT and CDR2 as YYREEE (reference sequence). This CDR3 is 14 amino acids long. The CDR3 DNA is TGTGCCAGCAGCTTGGGACAGGGGAAAAACATTCAGTACTTC. Amino acids: CASSLGQGKNIQYF.

The chain carries TRBV4-3 and TRBJ1-1, with 7 positions matching TRBD1. Germline-derived CDR1 and CDR2 are LGHNA and YSLEER. The CDR3 length is 15 residues. V dropped 5 bases and J dropped 0; count of bases not matched to a gene: 6. CDR3 DNA sequence: TGCGCCAGCAGCAAGCGACAGGGCCTGAACACTGAAGCTTTCTTT. Translating it yields CASSKRQGLNTEAFF.